The following is a T cell receptor beta chain sequence with its context. The data were obtained in a study of blood T cell repertoires in COVID-19. For the study at large: T cells, B-cell-depleted T cells, or PBMCs supplied cDNA or gDNA.

Using immunoSEQ multiplex PCR, the repertoire was profiled, and TCRdb retains in-frame clones only, with some absent. The data contain about 210,000 clones, about 84% of them singletons. Sequencing input: PBMCs or T cells enriched from blood (not recorded which). This TCR was sampled from a man aged 30-40 years with acute COVID-19.

The CDR3 bases are TGCGCCAGCAGCTTGGCCATCGGACAGGAAGCCAAAAACATTCAGTACTTC. Its protein is CASSLAIGQEAKNIQYF. This chain connects TRBV5-1 to TRBJ2-4, with 7 bases fitting TRBD1. The CDR3 is 17 amino acids. J lost 0 bases, V lost 0 bases, and 6 bases had no gene match. Germline V lookup: CDR1 SGHRS, CDR2 YFSETQ.